The entry below gives a single TCR beta chain sequence along with its context. Peripheral blood CD8+ and CD4+ T cells were profiled by TCR beta sequencing. Healthy donors served as age- and sex-matched controls. The authors negatively isolated CD8+ and CD4+ T cells and FACS-enriched TEMRA cells. RNA amounts of about 0.5 to 1 ug underwent reverse transcription with random hexamers. The method of amplification for TCR beta CDR3 was immunoSEQ multiplex PCR, covering 54 Vbeta and 13 Jbeta. TCRdb independently ran MiXCR on the immunoSEQ multiplex PCR reads; one entry per CDR3 protein. The sample includes fewer than 200,000 distinct CDR3 sequences, about 95% of them seen just once. The data derive from a study of CD8 T cells in Susac syndrome. CDR1 is SGHTA, CDR2 FQGNSA, per germline. The ends lost 3 bases at V and 3 bases at J; junction bases unmatched: 3. The CDR3 sequence is 15 residues long.

V and J are TRBV7-2 and TRBJ2-5, with 11 positions matching TRBD2. This sequence was found in a human donor in good health. The specimen sequenced was CD4+ T cells from PBMCs. The CDR3, as DNA: TGTGCCAGCAGCTTGCGGGGACTAGCGGAAGAGACCCAGTACTTC. Protein product: CASSLRGLAEETQYF.